The sequence of this T cell receptor beta chain was determined in a study of blood T cell repertoires in COVID-19. As originally analysed: Estimation of nucleated cell counts was performed using reference gene primer amplification. Sequencing was performed with immunoSEQ multiplex PCR; in TCRdb, only in-frame clones are kept and a portion is missing. That table furnishes V, J and clone size, whereas the DNA furnished D and trimming. The sample contains 200,000 to 250,000 clones, approximately 80% of which appear only once. Those enrolled, adults aged about 18 to 89 years, came from 25 or so US areas. Recovery meant two consecutive negative NP/OP PCR tests, professional clearance, or resolved symptoms. V shed 6 bases, J shed 4 bases, and the junction held 12 bases outside the gene matches. CDR1 and CDR2 (germline): WSHSY, SAAADI. CDR3 length equals 15 residues.

The sequencing input was PBMCs or T cells enriched from blood (not recorded which). The genes are TRBV10-2 and TRBJ2-7; 7 positions match TRBD1. The sequence derives from a man between 60 and 75 years old who had recovered from COVID-19. CDR3 in DNA: TGCGCCAGCAGGCTCCCCGGGACAGCGAATTACGAGCAGTACTTC. It specifies CASRLPGTANYEQYF.